The next 7 T cell receptor beta chains were all read from a single sample in a study of T cells in Graves' hyperthyroidism and ophthalmopathy. RNA transcripts provided the source from which TCR beta CDR3 regions were amplified. Initially, a first-round RT-PCR of the TCR CDR3 employed the HTBI primer set. TCRdb re-called the multiplex PCR reads through MiXCR, storing one row per CDR3 protein. The table shows under 350,000 distinct CDR3 sequences, with about 17% occurring only once. The material sequenced was blood. The receptors were sampled from a woman in her sixties or seventies with Graves' ophthalmopathy.

This sequence joins TRBV5-1 and TRBJ2-1, with TRBD1 identical over 9 bases. From germline, CDR1 is SGHRS and CDR2 YFSETQ. This CDR3 is built from 18 residues. V lost 0 bases, J lost 0 bases, and 7 bases stayed unmatched. The CDR3 sequence is CASSLVSTGGSSYNEQFF. CDR3 sequence (DNA): TGCGCCAGCAGCTTGGTATCTACAGGGGGCAGCTCCTACAATGAGCAGTTCTTC. Using reference TRBV5-1 and TRBJ2-1 for the parts outside the CDR3, the full variable domain is KAGVTQTPRYLIKTRGQQVTLSCSPISGHRSVSWYQQTPGQGLQFLFEYFSETQRNKGNFPGRFSGRQFSNSRSEMNVSTLELGDSALYLCASSLVSTGGSSYNEQFFGPGTRLTVL.

This clonotype was counted ten times or more. The V gene is TRBV3-1, the J gene TRBJ2-3, with unresolved D. Germline CDR1 reads LGHDT; CDR2 reads YNNKEL (reference sequence). There are 16 residues in the CDR3. V lost 0 bases, J lost 0 bases, and 10 bases lay in between. For the CDR3, the DNA is TGTGCCAGCAGCCAAGATAGGACCCTTAGCACAGATACGCAGTATTTT. This codes for CASSQDRTLSTDTQYF.

This clonotype was recorded many times. In nucleotides, the CDR3 is TGTGCCAGCAGCTCAGACTGGGGAGCGACGTATGGCTACACCTTC. It encodes CASSSDWGATYGYTF. The chain couples TRBV7-2 to TRBJ1-2; no reliable D call. CDR3 length equals 15 residues. The V end was cut by 4 bases, the J end by 5 bases, with 17 bases between. Germline V gives CDR1 SGHTA, CDR2 FQGNSA.

In this sample, this clonotype turned up a few times. V gene TRBV20-1 combines with J gene TRBJ2-2; D perhaps matches TRBD1 (6 bases). The germline gives CDR1 DFQATT, CDR2 SNEGSKA (reference sequence). The V and J ends lost 1 base and 0 bases respectively, with 15 bases between them. CDR3 length: 17 residues. The CDR3 coding sequence is TGCAGTGCTAGAGTGTTCAGGGGTAAAGCGAACACCGGGGAGCTGTTTTTT. Translated, it gives CSARVFRGKANTGELFF.

This clonotype came up a few times. The CDR3 loop is CASSSEVPGTPYEQYF. Here the CDR3 DNA reads TGTGCCAGCAGCTCCGAAGTCCCGGGGACCCCCTACGAGCAGTACTTC. This sequence joins TRBV7-3 and TRBJ2-7; D may match TRBD1 or TRBD2 (5 bases each). Germline V CDR1 and CDR2: SGHTA, FQGTGA. This CDR3 is 16 amino acids long. Trimming pared 4 bases from V and 2 bases from J, leaving 18 bases between. The full variable domain, in which reference TRBV7-3 and TRBJ2-7 provide the parts outside the CDR3, is GAGVSQTPSNKVTEKGKYVELRCDPISGHTALYWYRQSLGQGPEFLIYFQGTGAADDSGLPNDRFFAVRPEGSVSTLKIQRTERGDSAVYLCASSSEVPGTPYEQYFGPGTRLTVT.

Many counts were recorded for this clonotype. The CDR3 nucleotides are TGTGCCAGCAGTGCGGACAGGGCAGCTTTCTTT. Translated: CASSADRAAFF. The rearrangement joins TRBV7-2 to TRBJ1-1; 8 positions match TRBD1. Trimming took 6 bases from V and 10 from J; bases not matched to a gene: 4. Germline V gene sequence: CDR1 SGHTA, CDR2 FQGNSA. The CDR3 sequence is 11 residues long.

This clonotype was detected many times. The rearrangement uses TRBV2 and TRBJ1-2; D gene uncertain. Germline V gene lookup returns CDR1 SNHLY and CDR2 FYNNEI. The CDR3 totals 13 residues. V dropped 6 bases and J dropped 8 bases, with 16 bases sitting between them. The CDR3 nucleotides are TGTGCCAGCAGCCGTATCGGGCAAGAGGGCTACACCTTC. This gives the protein CASSRIGQEGYTF.